What follows are 23 T cell receptor beta chains derived from one specimen sequenced in a study of CD8+ T cells in alopecia areata. Sequencing used cDNA as its template, made by extracting RNA and reverse transcribing it. The repertoire was sequenced with immunoSEQ multiplex PCR; TCRdb's copy has only in-frame clones and lacks some. The top ten hold less than 8% of the sample, which has 120,000 to 150,000 clones, around 47% seen once. What was sequenced was CD4+ T cells sorted from blood. The origin of the receptors is a human donor with alopecia areata.

The sample holds a few counts of this clone. This CDR3 is CSARDSGELFF. The CDR3 DNA sequence: TGCAGTGCTAGAGATTCCGGGGAGCTGTTTTTT. The V call is TRBV20-1, the J call TRBJ2-2; D remains ambiguous. Germline assignment: CDR1 DFQATT and CDR2 SNEGSKA (reference sequence). This CDR3 has 11 residues. Trimming removed 0 bases from V and 6 bases from J, with 2 bases in between.

V is TRBV6-5 and J is TRBJ2-3; D unresolved. The CDR3 sequence is 12 residues long. The germline CDR1 and CDR2 sequences are MNHEY and SVGAGI. V shed 6 bases and J shed 1 base, with 5 bases lying between them. CDR3 sequence (DNA): TGTGCCAGCAGCCGAGGCACAGATACGCAGTATTTT. Translated, it gives CASSRGTDTQYF.

The V call is TRBV30, the J call TRBJ2-3, with a weak D call TRBD1 (5 bases). Germline V lookup: CDR1 GTSNPN, CDR2 SVGIG (reference sequence). Trimming removed 2 bases at V and 4 bases at J, with 7 bases between. The CDR3 spans 12 residues. The CDR3 nucleotides are TGTGCCTGGAGTATAGGGGCAGATACGCAGTATTTT. Residues: CAWSIGADTQYF.

DNA of the CDR3: TGTGCCAGCAGCTTATTTGCAAGCGGACAAGAGACCCAGTACTTC. Translation gives CASSLFASGQETQYF. The J gene is TRBJ2-5, the V gene TRBV7-3, with D tentatively TRBD2 (5 bases). The germline V and J ends were trimmed by 2 bases and 2 bases, with 12 bases remaining between them. This CDR3 contains 15 residues. Germline V CDR1 and CDR2: SGHTA, FQGTGA.

The chain links TRBV14 to TRBJ2-5, with 8 bases fitting TRBD1. CDR1 and CDR2 (germline): SGHDN, FVKESK. CDR3 length: 15 amino acids. The J segment lost 4 bases and the V segment lost 0 bases, leaving 4 bases of the junction unmatched. For the CDR3, the DNA is TGTGCCAGCAGCCAAGACAGGGGGCCCCGAGAGACCCAGTACTTC. It translates to CASSQDRGPRETQYF. Full variable domain (rest looked up from reference TRBV14 and TRBJ2-5): EAGVTQFPSHSVIEKGQTVTLRCDPISGHDNLYWYRRVMGKEIKFLLHFVKESKQDESGMPNNRFLAERTGGTYSTLKVQPAELEDSGVYFCASSQDRGPRETQYFGPGTRLLVL.

This clone came up once. The gene calls are TRBV27 and TRBJ2-6; D is unresolved. Trimming took off 7 bases at V and 2 bases at J, with 9 bases between the two ends. Germline lookup yields CDR1 MNHEY and CDR2 SMNVEV (reference sequence). This CDR3 region has 14 residues. CDR3 loop: CASTSFTGANVLTF. The CDR3 nucleotides are TGTGCCAGCACCTCTTTTACTGGGGCCAACGTCCTGACTTTC.

This clone was counted a few times. This CDR3 is also generated by other DNA sequences in the sample. The V gene is TRBV7-3, the J gene TRBJ2-2; no clear D. The CDR3 spans 12 residues. V was pared by 4 bases and J by 3 bases, with 3 bases between. Looked up from germline, CDR1 is SGHTA and CDR2 is FQGTGA. CDR3 in amino acids: CASSSYTGELFF. DNA for the CDR3: TGTGCCAGCAGCTCTTACACCGGGGAGCTGTTTTTT. The full variable domain, rest sourced from reference TRBV7-3 and TRBJ2-2, is GAGVSQTPSNKVTEKGKYVELRCDPISGHTALYWYRQSLGQGPEFLIYFQGTGAADDSGLPNDRFFAVRPEGSVSTLKIQRTERGDSAVYLCASSSYTGELFFGEGSRLTVL.

This clone was found a few times. The rearrangement links TRBV19 to TRBJ1-5, with 8 bases identical to TRBD1. The V gene end was trimmed by 6 bases and the J gene end by 10 bases; junction bases not matched to a gene: 11. The length of the CDR3 is 14 residues. Looked up from germline, CDR1 is LNHDA and CDR2 is SQIVND (reference sequence). The CDR3 DNA is TGTGCCAGTAGCCCAGGACAGGGTAGGCGACCCCAGCATTTT. Its protein product is CASSPGQGRRPQHF.

CDR3 in DNA: TGTGCCAGCAGTCGAGGACAGCCTCAAGCGTCGGGTCTACATGAGCAGTTCTTC. It codes for CASSRGQPQASGLHEQFF. The chain links TRBV11-1 to TRBJ2-1, with a weak D call TRBD1 (6 bases). V lost 6 bases to trimming and J lost 8 bases, with 29 bases between them. Germline-derived CDR1 and CDR2 are SGHAT and FQDESV (reference sequence). The CDR3 consists of 18 residues.

The sample holds a few counts of this clone. CDR3 nucleotides: TGTGCCAGCAGCCGACGGACAGGAGCGAACAATGAGCAGTTCTTC. This gives the protein CASSRRTGANNEQFF. The gene calls are TRBV5-4 and TRBJ2-1, with TRBD1 matching over 7 bases. The CDR3 spans 15 residues. Germline V CDR1 and CDR2: SGHNT, YYREEE (reference sequence). With V trimmed by 4 bases and J by 5 bases, 9 bases remained unmatched. The variable domain in full, completed from reference TRBV5-4 and TRBJ2-1, reads ETGVTQSPTHLIKTRGQQVTLRCSSQSGHNTVSWYQQALGQGPQFIFQYYREEENGRGNFPPRFSGLQFPNYSSELNVNALELDDSALYLCASSRRTGANNEQFFGPGTRLTVL.

This sequence joins TRBV5-1 and TRBJ2-3, with D possibly TRBD2 on 6 matching bases. Germline V gene data show CDR1 as SGHRS and CDR2 as YFSETQ. This CDR3 has 15 residues. V was trimmed by 4 bases and J by 0 bases, leaving 12 bases between them. The CDR3 reads CASSRGGASTDTQYF. In nucleotides, the CDR3 is TGCGCCAGCAGCCGCGGCGGGGCTAGCACAGATACGCAGTATTTT. The full variable domain, with the rest looked up from reference TRBV5-1 and TRBJ2-3, is KAGVTQTPRYLIKTRGQQVTLSCSPISGHRSVSWYQQTPGQGLQFLFEYFSETQRNKGNFPGRFSGRQFSNSRSEMNVSTLELGDSALYLCASSRGGASTDTQYFGPGTRLTVL.

The chain couples TRBV5-4 to TRBJ2-7; TRBD1 might be the D (6 bases). This CDR3 comprises 15 residues. CDR1 is SGHNT, CDR2 YYREEE, per germline (reference sequence). Trimming took 4 bases from V and 3 from J, leaving 17 bases between them. In nucleotides, the CDR3 is TGTGCCAGCAGCCAACAAACCGGGACATACTACGAGCAGTACTTC. This codes for CASSQQTGTYYEQYF.

This clone was detected only a few times. The chain joins TRBV7-9 to TRBJ2-7, with D uncertain. Per germline, CDR1 SEHNR and CDR2 FQNEAQ (reference sequence). Trimming took 5 bases from V and 7 from J, leaving 12 bases between them. The CDR3 length is 12 residues. CDR3 sequence reads: CASSLTYVEQYF. In DNA form, the CDR3 reads TGTGCCAGCAGCCTGACTTATGTGGAGCAGTACTTC.

This clone has just a few counts. The V and J genes are TRBV19 and TRBJ1-1; no clear D. Looked up from germline, CDR1 is LNHDA and CDR2 is SQIVND (reference sequence). Trimming removed 7 bases at V and 3 bases at J, with 12 bases between. The CDR3 sequence is 13 residues long. The CDR3 sequence: CASNQGRHTEAFF. The CDR3 nucleotides are TGTGCCAGTAACCAAGGGCGTCACACTGAAGCTTTCTTT.

The chain joins TRBV5-1 to TRBJ1-2, with 8 bases that match TRBD1. Germline CDR1 SGHRS, CDR2 YFSETQ. V dropped 4 bases and J dropped 3; count of bases not matched to a gene: 8. There are 15 residues in the CDR3. The CDR3: CASSETGVLHYGYTF. CDR3 coding DNA: TGCGCCAGCAGCGAGACAGGGGTTCTACACTATGGCTACACCTTC. Full variable domain (missing parts from reference TRBV5-1 and TRBJ1-2): KAGVTQTPRYLIKTRGQQVTLSCSPISGHRSVSWYQQTPGQGLQFLFEYFSETQRNKGNFPGRFSGRQFSNSRSEMNVSTLELGDSALYLCASSETGVLHYGYTFGSGTRLTVV.

This clone has more than one count but fewer than ten. The chain carries TRBV6-1 and TRBJ2-3; unclear D gene. The V end was cut by 8 bases, the J end by 2 bases, with 14 bases between. Germline CDR1 reads MNHNS; CDR2 reads SASEGT. The CDR3 loop spans 14 amino acids. In DNA form, the CDR3 reads TGTGCCAGCGCCTGGGGTGGGTCCACAGATACGCAGTATTTT. Protein: CASAWGGSTDTQYF.

In this sample, this clone turned up a few times. The genes are TRBV7-9 and TRBJ2-1; the match to TRBD2 covers 13 bases. The germline gives CDR1 SEHNR, CDR2 FQNEAQ (reference sequence). CDR3 length equals 15 residues. The trim removed 2 bases at V and 10 bases at J, leaving 5 bases unmatched. The CDR3 DNA is TGTGCCAGCAGCTTAACTAGCGGGAGGGCCGGGGAGCAGTTCTTC. It encodes CASSLTSGRAGEQFF.

The genes are TRBV7-9 and TRBJ1-1, with D perhaps TRBD1 (5 bases). Per the germline V gene, CDR1 is SEHNR and CDR2 is FQNEAQ (reference sequence). This CDR3 contains 16 residues. The V gene lost 3 bases and the J gene lost 0 bases, with 14 bases spanning the gap. Here the CDR3 reads CASSFGMGLMNTEAFF. CDR3 coding DNA: TGTGCCAGCAGCTTTGGTATGGGACTGATGAACACTGAAGCTTTCTTT. The full variable domain, rest sourced from reference TRBV7-9 and TRBJ1-1, is DTGVSQNPRHKITKRGQNVTFRCDPISEHNRLYWYRQTLGQGPEFLTYFQNEAQLEKSRLLSDRFSAERPKGSFSTLEIQRTEQGDSAMYLCASSFGMGLMNTEAFFGQGTRLTVV.

This sequence joins TRBV29-1 and TRBJ2-3; D not resolved. V lost 2 bases to trimming and J lost 3 bases, with 18 bases between them. The CDR3 loop spans 16 amino acids. In germline, CDR1 is SQVTM, CDR2 ANQGSEA. The CDR3, as DNA: TGCAGCGTTGAACGTAGAGATGGGATCAGGACAGATACGCAGTATTTT. This translates into CSVERRDGIRTDTQYF.

This clone was detected only once. The gene calls are TRBV29-1 and TRBJ1-2; D unresolved. V shed 1 base and J shed 0 bases, with 9 bases lying between them. The length of the CDR3 is 14 residues. Germline lookup yields CDR1 SQVTM and CDR2 ANQGSEA. CDR3 coding DNA: TGCAGCGTTGAAGTCAGTTCCTCTAACTATGGCTACACCTTC. Translating it yields CSVEVSSSNYGYTF.

This clone was observed a few times. V is TRBV28 and J is TRBJ1-2, with D maybe TRBD1 (5 bases). The germline V gene has CDR1 MDHEN and CDR2 SYDVKM. The V end was cut by 5 bases, the J end by 5 bases, with 12 bases between. This CDR3 has 13 residues. CDR3 bases: TGTGCCAGCAGTGGGGACGGACCTTATGGCTACACCTTC. This gives the protein CASSGDGPYGYTF.

The chain is built from TRBV2 and TRBJ2-7; TRBD1 or TRBD2 may be the D gene (5 bases each). The CDR3 consists of 14 residues. The V gene lost 8 bases and the J gene lost 2 bases, with 16 bases spanning the gap. Germline lookup yields CDR1 SNHLY and CDR2 FYNNEI. The CDR3 loop reads CASPRGPQAYEQYF. Here the CDR3 DNA reads TGTGCCAGCCCTCGGGGACCCCAGGCCTACGAGCAGTACTTC.

This chain uses TRBV30 with TRBJ1-1, with D tentatively TRBD1 (6 bases). V lost 5 bases and J lost 6, with 13 bases in between. Germline assignment: CDR1 GTSNPN and CDR2 SVGIG (reference sequence). The CDR3 runs to 12 residues. CDR3: CAWEGTIPEAFF. The CDR3 nucleotides are TGTGCCTGGGAGGGGACAATTCCTGAAGCTTTCTTT.